The next 8 T cell receptor beta chains were all read from a single sample in a study of Graves' ophthalmopathy and Graves' hyperthyroidism. Amplification of the TCR beta CDR3 regions used RNA transcripts (as template). The library came from an HTBI-primed first-round RT-PCR and a second-round multiplex PCR. TCRdb processed the multiplex PCR reads anew with MiXCR; each CDR3 protein has one entry. The sample lists under 250,000 distinct CDR3 sequences; roughly 27% were seen once. The sample was peripheral blood. The origin of the receptors is a middle-aged man with Graves' ophthalmopathy.

This clonotype was detected ten times or more. The chain links TRBV6-1 to TRBJ2-5, with 8 bases lining up with TRBD1. In germline, CDR1 is MNHNS, CDR2 SASEGT. The CDR3 totals 15 residues. The junction had 6 bases not matched to a gene; V was cut back by 1 base and J by 5 bases. In nucleotides, the CDR3 is TGTGCCAGCAGTGAAGGGACGACAGGGGTTGAGACCCAGTACTTC. It encodes CASSEGTTGVETQYF.

The rearrangement uses TRBV11-2 and TRBJ2-7; TRBD2 matches 14 bases. CDR3 length: 16 amino acids. Germline V gives CDR1 SGHAT, CDR2 FQNNGV. The junction had 8 bases not matched to a gene; V was cut back by 5 bases and J by 5 bases. CDR3 residues: CASSPRGTSGRDEQYF. The CDR3 DNA is TGTGCCAGCAGCCCTAGGGGGACTAGCGGGAGAGACGAGCAGTACTTC.

The rearrangement links TRBV28 to TRBJ2-7; tentative D call: TRBD2 (6 bases). This CDR3 is built from 13 residues. Trimming took 6 bases from V and 0 from J, leaving 9 bases between them. Germline V gives CDR1 MDHEN, CDR2 SYDVKM. This chain's CDR3 is CASRVGGSYEQYF. CDR3 coding DNA: TGTGCCAGCAGGGTGGGAGGCTCCTACGAGCAGTACTTC.

This clonotype was counted ten times or more. This chain uses TRBV9 with TRBJ1-6, with 8 bases matching TRBD1. The CDR3 is 15 residues long. CDR1 and CDR2 (germline): SGDLS, YYNGEE. The junction had 5 bases not matched to a gene; V was cut back by 4 bases and J by 5 bases. CDR3 in DNA: TGTGCCAGCAGCTCCCAGGGGGCGAATAATTCACCCCTCCACTTT. Protein sequence: CASSSQGANNSPLHF.

This clonotype has ten or more counts. This chain joins TRBV20-1 and TRBJ2-5, with D uncertain. The CDR3 spans 11 residues. Germline CDR1 reads DFQATT; CDR2 reads SNEGSKA (reference sequence). Trimming removed 4 bases from V and 1 base from J, with 4 bases in between. In DNA, the CDR3 is TGCAGTGCTACTAGCCAAGAGACCCAGTACTTC. Its translation: CSATSQETQYF.

This clonotype was seen ten or more times. V is TRBV24-1 and J is TRBJ2-7, with TRBD2 identical over 7 bases. Per the germline V gene, CDR1 is KGHDR and CDR2 is SFDVKD. V dropped 2 bases and J dropped 3; count of bases not matched to a gene: 9. CDR3 length equals 16 residues. CDR3 coding DNA: TGTGCCACCAGTGATTGGCTCCCGGGAGGAGGCTACGAGCAGTACTTC. Amino acid sequence: CATSDWLPGGGYEQYF.

The sample holds many counts of this clonotype. The V gene is TRBV12-3 or TRBV12-4, the J gene TRBJ1-5; 8 nucleotides agree with TRBD1. This CDR3 region has 16 residues. Germline trimming cut 5 bases from V and 2 bases from J; bases unmatched to any gene: 8. The CDR3 sequence is CASSPDRGEGNQPQHF. The DNA of the CDR3 is TGTGCCAGCAGTCCAGACAGGGGCGAGGGCAATCAGCCCCAGCATTTT.

This clonotype was recorded many times. The chain couples TRBV7-8 to TRBJ2-5, with 13 bases matching TRBD2. The germline CDR1 and CDR2 sequences are SGHVS and FQNEAQ. V gave up 7 bases and J gave up 1 base; unmatched junction bases: 3. This CDR3 has 15 residues. CDR3 nucleotide sequence: TGTGCCAGCACCTGGACTAGCGGGAGCCAAGAGACCCAGTACTTC. As protein: CASTWTSGSQETQYF.